The rows below give T cell receptor beta chains drawn from one sample of a study of blood T cell repertoires in COVID-19. The assay was immunoSEQ multiplex PCR, and TCRdb's table has in-frame clones only and misses some. This table holds roughly 91,000 clones, more than 65% found once. Sequencing was done on a sample of peripheral blood. The receptors stem from a man in his sixties or seventies with acute or convalescent COVID-19. Each CDR3 is given with its conserved first and last residue. The D gene is left open where the match is weak. Only part of the rows carry a size: once, few, many, or a class if the clone is expanded.

CASSQGGGKGSYEQYF	TGCGCCAGCAGCCAAGGGGGAGGGAAGGGATCCTACGAGCAGTACTTC	.	TRBJ2-7	TRBV4-1	TRBD2
CASSQVGRDYYGYTF	TGCGCCAGCAGCCAAGTTGGCAGGGACTACTATGGCTACACCTTC	.	TRBJ1-2	TRBV4-1	.
CASSLGGFPGTGELFF	TGTGCCAGCAGCTTAGGCGGGTTCCCCGGCACCGGGGAGCTGTTTTTT	.	TRBJ2-2	TRBV5-6	.
CASSPGASGGLMGTDTQYF	TGTGCCAGCAGTCCCGGGGCTAGCGGGGGACTAATGGGCACAGATACGCAGTATTTT	.	TRBJ2-3	TRBV2	TRBD2
CASSIDWTDSGNTIYF	TGTGCCAGTAGTATAGATTGGACAGACTCTGGAAACACCATATATTTT	.	TRBJ1-3	TRBV19	.
CATSRPEGRVNGYTF	TGTGCCACCAGCAGGCCGGAGGGCAGGGTGAATGGCTACACCTTC	.	TRBJ1-2	TRBV15	.
CASSVVGREGDTQYF	TGTGCCAGCAGCGTAGTGGGCAGGGAGGGAGATACGCAGTATTTT	.	TRBJ2-3	TRBV9	TRBD2
CASSLDRGRRETQYF	TGTGCCAGCAGCTTAGACAGGGGGCGACGTGAGACCCAGTACTTC	.	TRBJ2-5	TRBV7-7	TRBD1
CASQGDIGELFF	TGTGCCAGTCAGGGGGACATAGGGGAGCTGTTTTTT	.	TRBJ2-2	TRBV2	TRBD1
CASSRTSGETQYF	TGTGCCAGCAGTAGGACTAGCGGTGAGACCCAGTACTTC	.	TRBJ2-5	TRBV28	TRBD2
CASSLTLAGDTQYF	TGCGCCAGCAGCTTGACTCTTGCTGGAGATACGCAGTATTTT	few	TRBJ2-3	TRBV5-1	.
CASSSTVGPNTGELFF	TGTGCCAGCAGCTCCACCGTGGGCCCGAACACCGGGGAGCTGTTTTTT	once	TRBJ2-2	TRBV11-3	.
CASSLIASAYNEQFF	TGTGCCAGCAGCTTAATCGCTAGCGCCTACAATGAGCAGTTCTTC	once	TRBJ2-1	TRBV7-7	.
CASSPGGNDGNQPQHF	TGTGCCAGTAGTCCTGGTGGCAACGATGGCAATCAGCCCCAGCATTTT	.	TRBJ1-5	TRBV19	.
CASSRDKGTGELFF	TGCGCCAGCAGCCGGGACAAAGGCACCGGGGAGCTGTTTTTT	.	TRBJ2-2	TRBV5-1	.
CASSLGTSGGATDTQYF	TGTGCCAGCAGCCTCGGGACTAGCGGGGGGGCGACAGATACGCAGTATTTT	few	TRBJ2-3	TRBV7-9	TRBD2
CASSQDRLETQYF	TGTGCCAGCAGCCAAGACAGGTTAGAGACCCAGTACTTC	.	TRBJ2-5	TRBV6-2/TRBV6-3	.
CASSLARGSNTGELFF	TGTGCCAGCAGCTTAGCTCGGGGTTCGAACACCGGGGAGCTGTTTTTT	.	TRBJ2-2	TRBV7-8	.